Each of the 9 T cell receptor beta chains below was sequenced from the same sample in a study of blood T cell repertoires in COVID-19. Assay used: immunoSEQ multiplex PCR; TCRdb lists only in-frame clones, some missing. Among tens of thousands of clones listed, roughly 84% were seen once. Sequenced: peripheral blood. These receptors all stem from a man aged 50-59 years with acute or convalescent COVID-19.

The rearrangement uses TRBV7-2 and TRBJ1-4; D uncertain. The CDR3 totals 15 residues. The germline CDR1 and CDR2 sequences are SGHTA and FQGNSA. Trimming cost V 4 bases and J 8 bases, with 17 bases left between them. CDR3 DNA sequence: TGTGCCAGCAGCTCCCGACCGACATCGGCAGAAAAACTGTTTTTT. Its translation: CASSSRPTSAEKLFF.

The chain couples TRBV7-2 to TRBJ1-5, with D hard to call. Germline lookup yields CDR1 SGHTA and CDR2 FQGNSA. The CDR3 is 14 residues long. The ends were cut back, 1 base at V and 7 bases at J, with 11 bases in the middle. CDR3 sequence (DNA): TGTGCCAGCAGCTTAGGGTCAGTTCTCCAGCCCCAGCATTTT. It specifies CASSLGSVLQPQHF.

The J gene is TRBJ2-7, the V gene TRBV19; 11 positions agree with TRBD2. The CDR3 consists of 15 residues. Germline values: CDR1 LNHDA, CDR2 SQIVND (reference sequence). The ends lost 8 bases at V and 8 bases at J; junction bases unmatched: 14. The CDR3 sequence: CASAPLGLAGGQQYF. DNA for the CDR3: TGTGCCAGTGCACCCCTTGGGCTAGCGGGAGGTCAGCAGTACTTC.

The rearrangement joins TRBV7-2 to TRBJ2-5, with 7 bases that match TRBD1. CDR1 SGHTA and CDR2 FQGNSA come from the germline V gene. The CDR3 loop spans 18 amino acids. J gave up 4 bases and V 5 bases, and 19 bases lay outside the gene matches. The CDR3 sequence is CASSLLPQDREYGETQYF. Here the CDR3 DNA reads TGTGCCAGCAGCCTTCTACCTCAAGACAGGGAGTACGGAGAGACCCAGTACTTC. Supplemented by reference TRBV7-2 and TRBJ2-5, the full variable domain reads GAGVSQSPSNKVTEKGKDVELRCDPISGHTALYWYRQSLGQGLEFLIYFQGNSAPDKSGLPSDRFSAERTGGSVSTLTIQRTQQEDSAVYLCASSLLPQDREYGETQYFGPGTRLLVL.

V and J are TRBV4-2 and TRBJ1-5, with 10 bases identical to TRBD1. V shed 3 bases, J shed 5 bases, and the junction held 1 base outside the gene matches. The CDR3 extends over 14 amino acids. Germline V gene sequence: CDR1 LGHNA, CDR2 YNFKEQ. This CDR3 reads CASSHGQGDQPQHF. The DNA for the CDR3 is TGTGCCAGCAGCCACGGACAGGGGGATCAGCCCCAGCATTTT.

V is TRBV30 and J is TRBJ1-4; possible D gene TRBD1, 6 bases. The CDR3 contains 18 residues. V lost 5 bases to trimming and J lost 0 bases, with 22 bases between them. Germline CDR1 reads GTSNPN; CDR2 reads SVGIG (reference sequence). CDR3 residues: CAWAGQSLPFATNEKLFF. CDR3 nucleotide sequence: TGTGCCTGGGCAGGACAGAGCTTACCGTTCGCAACTAATGAAAAACTGTTTTTT.

The chain is built from TRBV7-2 and TRBJ2-3, with a weak D call TRBD2 (6 bases). V lost 5 bases to trimming and J lost 2 bases, with 20 bases between them. The CDR3 has 17 residues. CDR1 and CDR2 (germline): SGHTA, FQGNSA. Written as DNA, the CDR3 is TGTGCCAGCAGCCACGGGCCGAGGGAGGCGACCACAGATACGCAGTATTTT. Protein sequence: CASSHGPREATTDTQYF.

The CDR3: CASSPTRTQETQYF. The CDR3 region has the DNA TGTGCCAGCAGTCCCACTAGAACACAAGAGACCCAGTACTTC. This chain joins TRBV6-2 or TRBV6-3 and TRBJ2-5, with D possibly matching TRBD2 (5 bases). Per the germline V gene, CDR1 is MNHEY and CDR2 is SVGEGT. The V and J ends lost 5 bases and 2 bases respectively, with 12 bases between them. This CDR3 spans 14 amino acids.

The V gene is TRBV6-5, the J gene TRBJ2-3; 10 nucleotides align to TRBD2. Germline CDR1 and CDR2: MNHEY and SVGAGI. This CDR3 has 16 amino acids. V lost 4 bases, J lost 5 bases, and 9 bases stayed unmatched. CDR3 in DNA: TGTGCCAGCAGTTGGGCAGCGGGAGGGCCGGTAGATACGCAGTATTTT. As protein: CASSWAAGGPVDTQYF.